Below, 25 T cell receptor beta chains from the same sample are listed, as sequenced in a study of T-cell reconstitution after alpha-beta-depleted transplantation in children. The TCRbeta library was prepared with unique molecular identifiers. From the PCR reads, TCRdb called clonotypes with MiXCR, one entry per CDR3 protein. This table has about 500,000 distinct CDR3 sequences, roughly an eighth appearing once. This specimen was PBMCs, mostly from graft donor cells, taken 180 days after TCRalphabeta/CD19-depleted stem cell transplant. The receptors come from a female patient between 2 and 15 years old who had a stem cell transplant for aplastic anemia, so the T cells may come from the graft donor.

This clonotype appeared a few times. V is TRBV5-5 and J is TRBJ1-5; 9 bases are a match to TRBD1. The germline V gene has CDR1 SGHKS and CDR2 YYEKEE (reference sequence). The CDR3 consists of 15 residues. V gave up 4 bases and J gave up 0 bases; unmatched junction bases: 2. Here the CDR3 DNA reads TGTGCCAGCAGCATGGACAGGGGTAGCAATCAGCCCCAGCATTTT. Its translation is CASSMDRGSNQPQHF.

This clonotype appeared many times. CDR3 DNA sequence: TGCAGTGCACCATTTGAGGGCAATCAGCCCCAGCATTTT. Its translation: CSAPFEGNQPQHF. This sequence joins TRBV20-1 and TRBJ1-5; unclear D gene. This CDR3 is built from 13 residues. Germline CDR1 DFQATT, CDR2 SNEGSKA (reference sequence). V gave up 6 bases and J gave up 2 bases, with 11 bases separating them.

A few counts support this clonotype. Here the CDR3 reads CSADRRTRVGSPLHF. The CDR3 DNA is TGCAGTGCTGACCGCAGGACTCGGGTTGGCTCACCCCTCCACTTT. This chain connects TRBV20-1 to TRBJ1-6; D gene ambiguous. CDR1 and CDR2 from the germline V gene are DFQATT and SNEGSKA (reference sequence). Trimming pared 5 bases from V and 10 bases from J, leaving 21 bases between. The CDR3 is made up of 15 amino acids.

This clonotype was counted ten times or more. This chain connects TRBV6-2 or TRBV6-3 to TRBJ1-5; D is undetermined. The CDR3 extends over 13 amino acids. From germline, CDR1 is MNHEY and CDR2 SVGEGT. V was clipped by 6 bases and J by 4 bases, with 10 bases between them. CDR3 sequence (DNA): TGTGCCAGCAGGCTGGACGGGAATCAGCCCCAGCATTTT. It specifies CASRLDGNQPQHF.

The rearrangement joins TRBV20-1 to TRBJ1-4; 7 bases are shared with TRBD1. V trimming: 4 bases; J trimming: 7 bases; junction bases outside the gene matches: 6. Germline V gene sequence: CDR1 DFQATT, CDR2 SNEGSKA (reference sequence). This CDR3 comprises 13 residues. The CDR3 DNA sequence: TGCAGTGCTAAGACAGGGCGATTTGAAAAACTGTTTTTT. Translating gives CSAKTGRFEKLFF.

This chain connects TRBV10-3 to TRBJ2-7; TRBD1 aligns across 9 bases. With 4 bases clipped from V and 0 bases from J, the junction kept 1 base outside the gene matches. The CDR3 sequence is 14 residues long. The germline V gene has CDR1 ENHRY and CDR2 SYGVKD. The CDR3 DNA follows: TGTGCCATCAGTGGGACAGGGGCCTCCTACGAGCAGTACTTC. Protein sequence: CAISGTGASYEQYF.

This chain links TRBV6-5 with TRBJ1-5, with D maybe TRBD1 (5 bases). This CDR3 region has 14 residues. V dropped 2 bases and J dropped 7 bases, with 12 bases sitting between them. Looked up from germline, CDR1 is MNHEY and CDR2 is SVGAGI. CDR3 bases: TGTGCCAGCAGTTACACCGGCGGGGGGCAGCCCCAGCATTTT. It encodes CASSYTGGGQPQHF.

This clonotype showed up just a few times. The chain carries TRBV5-1 and TRBJ2-1, with D perhaps given as TRBD1 or TRBD2 (5 bases each). CDR1 SGHRS and CDR2 YFSETQ come from the germline V gene. The CDR3 runs to 17 residues. V was cut by 4 bases and J by 3 bases, with 20 bases left in between. CDR3 sequence reads: CASSPAGPRVGYNEQFF. The CDR3 nucleotides are TGCGCCAGCAGCCCCGCGGGCCCCAGGGTTGGCTACAATGAGCAGTTCTTC.

The chain is built from TRBV19 and TRBJ2-7; D might be TRBD1 (6 bases). This CDR3 spans 16 amino acids. Germline values: CDR1 LNHDA, CDR2 SQIVND (reference sequence). V was pared by 4 bases and J by 1 base, with 17 bases between. The CDR3 region has the DNA TGTGCCAGTAGTACCAAAACAGGGCAACCATCCTACGAGCAGTACTTC. It codes for CASSTKTGQPSYEQYF.

There are many counts of this clonotype. The CDR3 is CASSFGGAGELFF. CDR3 in DNA: TGTGCCAGCAGTTTTGGGGGCGCCGGGGAGCTGTTTTTT. The V call is TRBV27, the J call TRBJ2-2; a weak D match, TRBD1 (6 bases). V dropped 3 bases and J dropped 6 bases, with 8 bases sitting between them. CDR1 and CDR2 (germline): MNHEY, SMNVEV (reference sequence). The CDR3 runs to 13 residues.

There are many counts of this clonotype. V and J are TRBV29-1 and TRBJ1-1, with TRBD1 matching over 10 bases. CDR1 is SQVTM and CDR2 is ANQGSEA in the germline V gene. This CDR3 contains 16 residues. After removal of 7 bases from V and 1 base from J, the junction contained 12 bases not matched to a gene. CDR3 amino acids: CSAFGTGAIKNTEAFF. In DNA form, the CDR3 reads TGCAGCGCTTTCGGGACAGGGGCGATCAAGAACACTGAAGCTTTCTTT.

This sequence joins TRBV28 and TRBJ2-3, with TRBD2 identical over 9 bases. Germline values: CDR1 MDHEN, CDR2 SYDVKM. There are 18 residues in the CDR3. V was pared by 4 bases and J by 6 bases, with 17 bases of the junction left unmatched. CDR3 loop: CASSSPYAREGPGDTQYF. The CDR3 nucleotides are TGTGCCAGCAGTTCCCCCTACGCGCGGGAGGGCCCTGGTGATACGCAGTATTTT.

This clonotype appeared a few times. V gene TRBV13 combines with J gene TRBJ2-4, with D perhaps matching TRBD1 (6 bases). This CDR3 region has 15 residues. With 4 bases removed from V and 2 bases from J, the gap between germline ends came to 12 bases. CDR1 and CDR2 from the germline V gene are PRHDT and FYEKMQ (reference sequence). The CDR3 coding sequence is TGTGCCAGCAGCTACCTCAGGGGTTCCAAAAACATTCAGTACTTC. It translates to CASSYLRGSKNIQYF.

The chain carries TRBV2 and TRBJ2-5, with 14 bases lining up with TRBD2. V was clipped by 8 bases and J by 5 bases; unmatched bases: 7. Germline V gene data show CDR1 as SNHLY and CDR2 as FYNNEI. The CDR3 has 15 amino acids. The CDR3 here is CASGRLAGGPETQYF. For the CDR3, the DNA is TGTGCCAGCGGCAGACTAGCGGGAGGGCCGGAGACCCAGTACTTC.

This clonotype has more than one count but fewer than ten. The chain recombines TRBV27 with TRBJ2-2; 12 bases map to TRBD1. The CDR3 runs 19 residues. The trim removed 5 bases at V and 2 bases at J, leaving 12 bases unmatched. CDR1 MNHEY and CDR2 SMNVEV come from the germline V gene (reference sequence). In nucleotides, the CDR3 is TGTGCCAGCAGTGTCGGGACAGGGGGCCTAGCGGGTAACACCGGGGAGCTGTTTTTT. Amino acids: CASSVGTGGLAGNTGELFF.

V and J are TRBV6-2 or TRBV6-3 and TRBJ1-1; D possibly corresponds to TRBD1 (6 bases). The germline V gene has CDR1 MNHEY and CDR2 SVGEGT. V gave up 6 bases and J gave up 0 bases, with 23 bases separating them. The CDR3 contains 18 residues. CDR3 amino acids: CASSQGWPALMVNTEAFF. For the CDR3, the DNA is TGTGCCAGCAGCCAGGGGTGGCCAGCCTTAATGGTGAACACTGAAGCTTTCTTT.

This clonotype turned up a few times. The chain couples TRBV27 to TRBJ1-2; tentatively, D is TRBD1 (6 bases). Germline CDR1 is MNHEY and CDR2 is SMNVEV (reference sequence). Trimming took off 5 bases at V and 6 bases at J, with 16 bases between the two ends. CDR3 length: 14 amino acids. CDR3 in amino acids: CASSPTGSSHGYTF. DNA of the CDR3: TGTGCCAGCAGTCCTACAGGGTCCTCCCATGGCTACACCTTC.

This clonotype was counted between two and nine times. The CDR3 region has the DNA TGTGCCAGCAGCCCCCGGACTAGCCGACTTGGCTACAATGAGCAGTTCTTC. Its protein product is CASSPRTSRLGYNEQFF. V gene TRBV11-2 combines with J gene TRBJ2-1, with 8 bases that match TRBD2. This CDR3 has 17 residues. Germline-derived CDR1 and CDR2 are SGHAT and FQNNGV. V lost 5 bases to trimming and J lost 3 bases; unmatched junction nucleotides: 12.

The chain carries TRBV29-1 and TRBJ1-1, with D unclear. Between the trimmed V and J ends, which lost 6 bases and 5 bases, there was a span of 19 bases. This CDR3 contains 14 residues. In germline, CDR1 is SQVTM, CDR2 ANQGSEA. CDR3 nucleotides: TGCAGCGTCCTCGGACCCTGGGGTTCGACTGAAGCTTTCTTT. It is translated as CSVLGPWGSTEAFF.

V and J are TRBV18 and TRBJ1-5, with D hard to call. The CDR3 loop spans 13 amino acids. V dropped 3 bases and J dropped 3 bases, with 6 bases sitting between them. CDR1 and CDR2 from the germline V gene are KGHSH and LQKENI. The CDR3 bases are TGTGCCAGCTCACCGGACTTCAATCAGCCCCAGCATTTT. Protein sequence: CASSPDFNQPQHF.

The chain uses TRBV6-1 and TRBJ2-2, with D perhaps given as TRBD1 or TRBD2 (6 bases each). Trimming left V 11 bases short and J 3 bases short, with 16 bases between. Per germline, CDR1 MNHNS and CDR2 SASEGT. The CDR3 consists of 14 residues. The CDR3 region has the DNA TGTGCCGGACTACAGGGTTGGGACACCGGGGAGCTGTTTTTT. Amino acids: CAGLQGWDTGELFF.

This clonotype has more than one count but fewer than ten. This chain joins TRBV28 and TRBJ2-7; the match to TRBD2 covers 14 bases. The ends lost 0 bases at V and 5 bases at J; junction bases unmatched: 0. Germline CDR1 reads MDHEN; CDR2 reads SYDVKM. The CDR3 loop spans 15 amino acids. The CDR3 region is CASSLWGLAGDEQYF. For the CDR3, the DNA is TGTGCCAGCAGTTTATGGGGACTAGCGGGAGACGAGCAGTACTTC.

The chain joins TRBV20-1 to TRBJ2-5; D uncertain. V lost 3 bases, J lost 2 bases, and 13 bases lay in between. The CDR3 sequence is 14 residues long. The germline CDR1 and CDR2 sequences are DFQATT and SNEGSKA (reference sequence). CDR3 DNA: TGCAGTGCTAGTTTGTCAGCTACACAAGAGACCCAGTACTTC. This gives the protein CSASLSATQETQYF.

The table lists this clonotype with a few counts. The chain employs TRBV12-3 or TRBV12-4 and TRBJ2-1; the match to TRBD2 covers 12 bases. V was pared by 11 bases and J by 4 bases, with 9 bases of the junction left unmatched. The CDR3 sequence is 15 residues long. The DNA of the CDR3 is TGTGCCTCCTCGACTAGCGGGAGATGGTACAATGAGCAGTTCTTC. Its translation: CASSTSGRWYNEQFF.

Many counts were recorded for this clonotype. This rearrangement joins TRBV12-3 or TRBV12-4 to TRBJ1-5, with a weak D call TRBD1 (6 bases). This CDR3 comprises 13 residues. Trimming left V 6 bases short and J 5 bases short, with 11 bases between. CDR3 sequence reads: CASSPDSYQPQHF. As DNA, the CDR3 is TGTGCCAGCAGCCCGGACAGTTATCAGCCCCAGCATTTT.